This entry describes one T cell receptor beta chain. As yet, its antigen is unknown. From germline, CDR1 is SGHNT and CDR2 YYREEE (reference sequence). Trimming took 4 bases from V and 2 from J, leaving 15 bases between them. CDR3 length: 15 amino acids. The entry originates in a study of cytomegalovirus exposure and HLA in healthy donors. Study-level background: An earlier analysis found 95 million to 140 million unique TCR beta sequences from 200 million or so T cells.

PCR primers comprised 60 Vbeta and 13 Jbeta primers. TCRdb's table, derived via immunoSEQ multiplex PCR, lists solely in-frame clones and lacks some. The sample yields about 110,000 clones, approximately 81% seen once. Study-wide results and limits: In a later analysis, a missense DCLRE1C variant was linked to TCR beta V- and J-gene trimming.

This rearrangement joins TRBV5-4 to TRBJ1-1; TRBD1 is a possible D gene (6 bases). Specimen: PBMCs. This TCR came from a young woman in good health and CMV-seropositive. CDR3 amino acids: CASSPLGGGNTEAFF. The CDR3 nucleotides are TGTGCCAGCAGCCCTCTCGGGGGGGGCAACACTGAAGCTTTCTTT.